The 16 T cell receptor beta chains given below trace back to one sample, sequenced in a study of neurological immune-mediated disorders. Sample time point: technical triplicate 1. TCRdb re-called the 5' RACE reads through MiXCR, storing one row per CDR3 protein. This table has roughly 41,000 distinct CDR3 sequences, 11% appearing once. Sequencing used PBMCs. The receptors shown here come from a man aged 55 to 70 with HTLV-1-associated myelopathy (HAM/TSP).

This clonotype was picked up many times. CDR3 in DNA: TGTGCCAGCAGTCCCCGTTCTCCTGGGCCTTCCTACGAGCAGTACTTC. It specifies CASSPRSPGPSYEQYF. The genes are TRBV28 and TRBJ2-7; no firm D call. This CDR3 comprises 16 residues. Trimming stripped 5 bases from V and 1 base from J, with 18 bases between. The germline CDR1 and CDR2 sequences are MDHEN and SYDVKM.

The sample holds many counts of this clonotype. CDR3 amino acids: CSVSGRATEQYF. The DNA for the CDR3 is TGCAGTGTTAGCGGGAGGGCCACCGAGCAGTACTTC. This chain connects TRBV20-1 to TRBJ2-7; TRBD2 matches at 11 bases. J lost 6 bases, V lost 7 bases, and 5 bases had no gene match. CDR1 and CDR2 (germline): DFQATT, SNEGSKA (reference sequence). This CDR3 contains 12 residues.

This clonotype showed up many times. The chain links TRBV7-6 to TRBJ2-3, with 11 bases identical to TRBD1. The trim removed 4 bases at V and 9 bases at J, leaving 18 bases unmatched. CDR1 and CDR2 from the germline V gene are SGHVS and FNYEAQ. This CDR3 is built from 18 residues. The CDR3 DNA reads TGTGCCAGCAGCTCCGGGACAGGGGGGATGGTACTTGGCGTAACGCAGTATTTT. As protein: CASSSGTGGMVLGVTQYF.

This clonotype was counted many times. This rearrangement joins TRBV12-3 or TRBV12-4 to TRBJ1-2, with D perhaps TRBD1 (5 bases). The CDR3 loop spans 13 amino acids. V lost 3 bases to trimming and J lost 3 bases, with 8 bases between them. CDR3: CASSLGGDYGYTF. CDR3 nucleotides: TGTGCCAGCAGTTTGGGGGGGGACTATGGCTACACCTTC.

By proportion, this clonotype is medium-sized. This sequence joins TRBV28 and TRBJ2-1; 11 bases fit TRBD2. Germline CDR1 is MDHEN and CDR2 is SYDVKM. V lost 2 bases, J lost 7 bases, and 10 bases stayed unmatched. There are 17 residues in the CDR3. The CDR3 loop is CASSLTGTSGVGNEQFF. DNA for the CDR3: TGTGCCAGCAGTTTAACCGGGACTAGCGGAGTAGGGAATGAGCAGTTCTTC.

This clonotype was detected ten times or more. The V and J genes are TRBV20-1 and TRBJ1-4; perhaps TRBD1 as D (6 bases). This CDR3 has 15 amino acids. V was pared by 6 bases and J by 0 bases, with 14 bases between. Germline V CDR1 and CDR2: DFQATT, SNEGSKA (reference sequence). The CDR3 DNA is TGCAGTGCCAGTGACCCAGGGGCAACTAATGAAAAACTGTTTTTT. The encoded protein is CSASDPGATNEKLFF.

This clonotype occurred a few times. A much larger clone differs by one base, so this may be a read error. The V call is TRBV10-1, the J call TRBJ2-7, with 12 bases aligning to TRBD2. CDR3 size: 13 residues. Losses at the gene ends were 8 bases for V and 7 bases for J; bases not matched to a gene: 6. Germline V gene lookup returns CDR1 WNHNN and CDR2 SYGVQD (reference sequence). The CDR3 region has the DNA TGCGCCAGCCGCCCAGGACTAGCGGGGGAGCAGTACTTC. Translated, it gives CASRPGLAGEQYF.

Ten or more counts support this clonotype. The chain is built from TRBV29-1 and TRBJ2-5; tentatively, D is TRBD1 (5 bases). Germline CDR1 SQVTM, CDR2 ANQGSEA. The CDR3 totals 12 residues. V was trimmed by 4 bases and J by 7 bases, leaving 13 bases between them. CDR3 in amino acids: CSVVQAGATQYF. DNA of the CDR3: TGCAGCGTTGTTCAGGCTGGGGCGACCCAGTACTTC.

This clonotype was picked up many times. DNA of the CDR3: TGTGCCACCAGTGATTCGAATCCTAGTGAGCAGTTCTTC. Translation: CATSDSNPSEQFF. V is TRBV24-1 and J is TRBJ2-1; D is undetermined. Germline V gene lookup returns CDR1 KGHDR and CDR2 SFDVKD. The V and J ends lost 2 bases and 9 bases respectively, with 10 bases between them. The CDR3 consists of 13 residues.

This clonotype has at least ten counts. V and J are TRBV4-1 and TRBJ2-1; 14 bases fit TRBD2. The CDR3 sequence is 21 residues long. Per the germline V gene, CDR1 is MGHRA and CDR2 is YSYEKL. After removal of 0 bases from V and 7 bases from J, the junction contained 17 bases not matched to a gene. The DNA for the CDR3 is TGCGCCAGCAGCCAAGAGTCACATCTGACTAGCGGGAGGGCCATAGGGAATGAGCAGTTCTTC. It is translated as CASSQESHLTSGRAIGNEQFF.

This clonotype has ten or more counts. The rearrangement joins TRBV7-9 to TRBJ2-1, with 9 bases fitting TRBD2. Germline CDR1 is SEHNR and CDR2 is FQNEAQ (reference sequence). The CDR3 length is 16 residues. The junction had 10 bases not matched to a gene; V was cut back by 5 bases and J by 5 bases. This chain's CDR3 is CASSGPIAGVDNEQFF. The DNA of the CDR3 is TGTGCCAGCAGCGGACCCATAGCGGGAGTAGACAATGAGCAGTTCTTC.

CDR3 DNA sequence: TGTGCCAGCAGCTTAGGCCCCCCACAGGGGACGAACACTGAAGCTTTCTTT. Translation: CASSLGPPQGTNTEAFF. The V gene is TRBV13, the J gene TRBJ1-1, with 7 positions matching TRBD1. The CDR3 is made up of 17 amino acids. CDR1 and CDR2 (germline): PRHDT, FYEKMQ (reference sequence). The junction had 8 bases not matched to a gene; V was cut back by 0 bases and J by 1 base.

Judged by abundance, this clonotype is medium-sized. This CDR3 is CSARLARLGDTGELFF. For the CDR3, the DNA is TGCAGTGCCCGCCTAGCGAGACTAGGAGACACCGGGGAGCTGTTTTTT. This chain joins TRBV20-1 and TRBJ2-2, with D perhaps TRBD2 (6 bases). The V end was cut by 6 bases, the J end by 3 bases, with 20 bases between. The length of the CDR3 is 16 residues. The germline V gene encodes CDR1 DFQATT and CDR2 SNEGSKA (reference sequence).

In this sample, this clonotype turned up many times. The gene calls are TRBV5-1 and TRBJ1-3; the D gene is possibly TRBD1 (6 bases). V lost 4 bases and J 4 bases, leaving 12 bases between the germline ends. Germline V gene lookup returns CDR1 SGHRS and CDR2 YFSETQ. The CDR3 runs to 14 residues. The CDR3 spells CASSETGSGNTIYF. The CDR3 DNA follows: TGCGCCAGCAGCGAAACAGGGTCCGGAAACACCATATATTTT.

The table lists this clonotype with many counts. The gene calls are TRBV4-1 and TRBJ2-2; 8 positions match TRBD2. Germline CDR1 is MGHRA and CDR2 is YSYEKL. This CDR3 has 16 residues. Germline trimming cut 0 bases from V and 1 base from J; bases unmatched to any gene: 1. CDR3 in DNA: TGCGCCAGCAGCCAAGAGAGCGGGGGGAACACCGGGGAGCTGTTTTTT. This encodes CASSQESGGNTGELFF.

This clonotype occurred many times. The V and J genes are TRBV7-2 and TRBJ2-6; D might be TRBD1 (6 bases). CDR3 length: 18 amino acids. Trimming left V 5 bases short and J 2 bases short, with 19 bases between. Germline V lookup: CDR1 SGHTA, CDR2 FQGNSA. This chain's CDR3 is CASSGDRQGYAGANVLTF. CDR3 in DNA: TGTGCCAGCAGCGGAGACAGGCAGGGGTATGCTGGGGCCAACGTCCTGACTTTC.